This T cell receptor (beta chain) was captured by sequencing in a study of vaccination effects on CD4 cells after COVID-19. Study-wide context: CD4+ T cells specific for antigen were expanded with viral peptide pools by the ViraFEST assay before sequencing.

With respect to this clone: The antigen remains unidentified.

The CDR3 is 15 amino acids. The ends lost 5 bases at V and 7 bases at J; junction bases unmatched: 7. Per the germline V gene, CDR1 is SGHTA and CDR2 is FQGTGA. CD4+ T cell isolation took place after 10 days of culture. Findings and limits, study-wide: After vaccination, at late timepoints, clones induced by infection and by vaccine contracted markedly. Recruitment yielded few convalescent patients, and the study had no early post-infection timepoints.

Clones were read by immunoSEQ multiplex PCR, and TCRdb kept only the in-frame ones, dropping some. The sample lists around 60,000 clones, about 83% seen once, with approximately 2.8% in the top ten. The rearrangement links TRBV7-3 to TRBJ2-1; TRBD2 matches at 11 bases. The starting material was CD4+ T cells from PBMCs cultured without peptide, obtained before COVID-19 vaccination. The origin of this receptor is a human donor who received a COVID-19 vaccine. The CDR3 is CASSQGLAGANEQFF. The CDR3 nucleotides are TGTGCCAGCAGCCAAGGACTAGCGGGTGCAAATGAGCAGTTCTTC.